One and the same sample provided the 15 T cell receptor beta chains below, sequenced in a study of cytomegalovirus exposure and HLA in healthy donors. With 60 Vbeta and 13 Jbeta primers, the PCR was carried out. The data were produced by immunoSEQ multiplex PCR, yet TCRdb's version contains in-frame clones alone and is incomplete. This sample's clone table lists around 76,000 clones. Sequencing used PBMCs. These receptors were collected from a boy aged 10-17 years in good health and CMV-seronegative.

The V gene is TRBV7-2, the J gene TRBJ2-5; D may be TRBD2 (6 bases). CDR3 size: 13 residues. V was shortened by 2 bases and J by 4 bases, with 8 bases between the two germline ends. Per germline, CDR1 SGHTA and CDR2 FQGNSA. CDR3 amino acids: CASSLLAPETQYF. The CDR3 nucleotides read TGTGCCAGCAGCTTACTAGCGCCAGAGACCCAGTACTTC. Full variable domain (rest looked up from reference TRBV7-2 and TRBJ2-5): GAGVSQSPSNKVTEKGKDVELRCDPISGHTALYWYRQSLGQGLEFLIYFQGNSAPDKSGLPSDRFSAERTGGSVSTLTIQRTQQEDSAVYLCASSLLAPETQYFGPGTRLLVL.

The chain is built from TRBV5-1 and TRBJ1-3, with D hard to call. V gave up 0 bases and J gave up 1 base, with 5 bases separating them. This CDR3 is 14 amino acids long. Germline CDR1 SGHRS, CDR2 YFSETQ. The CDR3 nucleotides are TGCGCCAGCAGCTTGGGGGAGTCTGGAAACACCATATATTTT. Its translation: CASSLGESGNTIYF.

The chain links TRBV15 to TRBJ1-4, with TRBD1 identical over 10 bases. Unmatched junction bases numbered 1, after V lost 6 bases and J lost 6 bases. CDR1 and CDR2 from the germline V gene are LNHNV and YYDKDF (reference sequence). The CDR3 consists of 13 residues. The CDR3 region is CATRGTGDEKLFF. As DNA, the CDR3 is TGTGCCACCAGGGGGACAGGGGATGAAAAACTGTTTTTT. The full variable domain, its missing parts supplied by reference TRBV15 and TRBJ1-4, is DAMVIQNPRYQVTQFGKPVTLSCSQTLNHNVMYWYQQKSSQAPKLLFHYYDKDFNNEADTPDNFQSRRPNTSFCFLDIRSPGLGDTAMYLCATRGTGDEKLFFGSGTQLSVL.

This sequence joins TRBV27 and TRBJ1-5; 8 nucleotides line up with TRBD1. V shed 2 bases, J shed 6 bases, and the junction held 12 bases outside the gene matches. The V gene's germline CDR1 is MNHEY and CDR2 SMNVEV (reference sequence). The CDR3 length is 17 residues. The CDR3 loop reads CASSLIADREVIQPQHF. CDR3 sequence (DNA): TGTGCCAGCAGTTTAATTGCGGACAGGGAGGTGATTCAGCCCCAGCATTTT.

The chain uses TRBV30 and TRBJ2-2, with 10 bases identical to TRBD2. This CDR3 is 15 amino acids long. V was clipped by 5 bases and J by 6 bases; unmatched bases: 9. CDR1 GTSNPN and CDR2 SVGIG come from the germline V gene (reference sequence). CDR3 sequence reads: CAWAPISGGSGELFF. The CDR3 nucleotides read TGTGCCTGGGCCCCGATTAGCGGGGGGTCCGGGGAGCTGTTTTTT.

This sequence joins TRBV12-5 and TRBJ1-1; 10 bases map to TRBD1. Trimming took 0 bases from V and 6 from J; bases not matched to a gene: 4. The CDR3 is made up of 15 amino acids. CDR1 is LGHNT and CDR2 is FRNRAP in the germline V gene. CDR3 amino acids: CASGLVGTGVPEAFF. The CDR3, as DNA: TGTGCTAGTGGTTTGGTTGGGACAGGGGTCCCTGAAGCTTTCTTT.

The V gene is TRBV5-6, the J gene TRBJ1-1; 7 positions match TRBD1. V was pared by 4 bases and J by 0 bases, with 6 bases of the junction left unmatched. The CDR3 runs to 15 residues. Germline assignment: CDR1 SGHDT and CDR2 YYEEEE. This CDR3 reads CASSATDRVNTEAFF. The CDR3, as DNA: TGTGCCAGCAGCGCCACTGACAGGGTGAACACTGAAGCTTTCTTT.

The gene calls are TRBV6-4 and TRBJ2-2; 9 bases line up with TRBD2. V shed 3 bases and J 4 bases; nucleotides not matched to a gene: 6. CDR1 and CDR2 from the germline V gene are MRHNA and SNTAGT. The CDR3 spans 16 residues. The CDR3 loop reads CASSDGTSSSTGELFF. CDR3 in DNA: TGTGCCAGCAGTGATGGGACTAGCAGTTCCACCGGGGAGCTGTTTTTT.

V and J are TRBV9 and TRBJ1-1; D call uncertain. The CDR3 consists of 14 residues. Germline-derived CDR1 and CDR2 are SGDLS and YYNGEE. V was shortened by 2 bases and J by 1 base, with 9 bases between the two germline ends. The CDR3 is CASSVGGANTEAFF. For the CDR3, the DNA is TGTGCCAGCAGCGTCGGTGGAGCGAACACTGAAGCTTTCTTT.

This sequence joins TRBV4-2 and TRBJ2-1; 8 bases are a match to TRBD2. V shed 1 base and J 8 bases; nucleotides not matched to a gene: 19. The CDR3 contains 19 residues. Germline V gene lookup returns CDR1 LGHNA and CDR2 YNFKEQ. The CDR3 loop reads CASSQGQLADLLGSDEQFF. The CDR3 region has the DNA TGTGCCAGCAGCCAAGGGCAACTAGCGGACCTACTCGGAAGCGATGAGCAGTTCTTC.

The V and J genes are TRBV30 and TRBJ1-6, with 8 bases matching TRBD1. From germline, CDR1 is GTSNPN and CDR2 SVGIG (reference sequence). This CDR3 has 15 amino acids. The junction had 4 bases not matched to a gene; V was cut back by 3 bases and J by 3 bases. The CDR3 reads CAWSETGGYNSPLHF. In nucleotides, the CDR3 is TGTGCCTGGAGCGAAACAGGGGGCTATAATTCACCCCTCCACTTT.

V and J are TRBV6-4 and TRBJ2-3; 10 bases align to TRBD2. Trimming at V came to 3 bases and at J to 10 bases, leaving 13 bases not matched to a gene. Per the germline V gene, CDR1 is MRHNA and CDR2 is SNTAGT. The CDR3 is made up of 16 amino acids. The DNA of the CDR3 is TGTGCCAGCAGTGAATCTAGCGGGGGCCGAGGCATCGCGCAGTATTTT. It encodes CASSESSGGRGIAQYF.

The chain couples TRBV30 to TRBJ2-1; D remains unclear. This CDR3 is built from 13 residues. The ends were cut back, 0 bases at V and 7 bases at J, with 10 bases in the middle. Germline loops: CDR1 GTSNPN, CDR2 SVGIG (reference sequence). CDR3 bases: TGTGCCTGGAGTGTACTATATGGGAATGAGCAGTTCTTC. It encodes CAWSVLYGNEQFF.

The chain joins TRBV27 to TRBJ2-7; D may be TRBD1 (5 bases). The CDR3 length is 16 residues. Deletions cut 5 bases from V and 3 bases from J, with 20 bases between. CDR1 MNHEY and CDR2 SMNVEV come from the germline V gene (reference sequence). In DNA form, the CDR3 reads TGTGCCAGCAGTAACAAATCAGGGTACAACCTCTACGAGCAGTACTTC. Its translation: CASSNKSGYNLYEQYF.

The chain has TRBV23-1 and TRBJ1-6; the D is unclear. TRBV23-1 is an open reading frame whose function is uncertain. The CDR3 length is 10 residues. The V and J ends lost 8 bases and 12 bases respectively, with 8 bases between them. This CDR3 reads CASLRLPLHF. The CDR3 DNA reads TGCGCCAGCCTCAGGCTACCCCTCCACTTT.